What follows is one TCR beta chain and its context. Its antigen is undetermined. The method was immunoSEQ multiplex PCR; TCRdb's version includes in-frame clones alone and lacks a portion of them. This repertoire shows about 66,000 clones, just under 95% found once; its top ten account for approximately 2.7%. The sample comes from a study of T cells after posttransplantation cyclophosphamide. General observations from the study: Blood and skin or GI T cell repertoires showed limited TRB overlap. Recipient CMV seropositivity and CMV reactivation strongly tracked TRB clonality. Donor-recipient repertoire similarity was low at 1-2 months, rising over year one.

The source material was PBMCs. This TCR derives from a woman aged 25 to 39 in good health and a related stem cell transplant donor.

CDR3 DNA sequence: TGTGCCAGCAGTAGAACAGGGAGTCCCCCCTACGAGCAGTACTTC. Amino acids: CASSRTGSPPYEQYF. The chain couples TRBV6-1 to TRBJ2-7, with a possible D match to TRBD1 (6 bases). The length of the CDR3 is 15 residues. The germline V gene has CDR1 MNHNS and CDR2 SASEGT. Trimming took 5 bases from V and 2 from J, leaving 16 bases between them.